This is a list of T cell receptor beta chains from one sample in a study of blood T cell repertoires in COVID-19. Sequencing was performed with immunoSEQ multiplex PCR; in TCRdb, only in-frame clones are kept and a portion is missing. The table lists some 42,000 clones, roughly 81% of them singletons, with 25% to 35% in the top ten. Sequenced sample: peripheral blood. These receptors were collected from a woman aged 70-85 years with acute or convalescent COVID-19. CDR3s include the opening cysteine and the closing phenylalanine or tryptophan. A D gene is named only where the DNA matches it firmly. Clone size, where shown, is once, few, many, or a class for clones that have expanded.

cdr3_aa: CASSTRTGGFTEAFF; cdr3_nt: TGTGCCAGCAGCACCCGGACAGGGGGCTTCACTGAAGCTTTCTTT; j_call: TRBJ1-1; v_call: TRBV6-2/TRBV6-3; clone_size: NA; d_call: TRBD1
cdr3_aa: CSAVAGGLTDTQYF; cdr3_nt: TGCAGCGCCGTAGCGGGGGGGCTCACAGATACGCAGTATTTT; j_call: TRBJ2-3; v_call: TRBV29-1; clone_size: NA; d_call: TRBD2
cdr3_aa: CASSPGEGNTGELFF; cdr3_nt: TGTGCCAGCAGCCCCGGGGAAGGGAACACCGGGGAGCTGTTTTTT; j_call: TRBJ2-2; v_call: TRBV7-2; clone_size: NA; d_call: NA
cdr3_aa: CSVTPGTGVNEQFF; cdr3_nt: TGCAGCGTGACCCCCGGGACAGGGGTCAATGAGCAGTTCTTC; j_call: TRBJ2-1; v_call: TRBV29-1; clone_size: NA; d_call: TRBD1
cdr3_aa: CASGLAGVGDTQYF; cdr3_nt: TGTGCCAGCGGTCTAGCGGGAGTTGGAGATACGCAGTATTTT; j_call: TRBJ2-3; v_call: TRBV11-2; clone_size: NA; d_call: TRBD2
cdr3_aa: CASSLPPSTGEQFF; cdr3_nt: TGTGCCAGCAGCTTACCCCCTAGCACGGGTGAGCAGTTCTTC; j_call: TRBJ2-1; v_call: TRBV7-8; clone_size: NA; d_call: NA
cdr3_aa: CASGRWHGDTQYF; cdr3_nt: TGTGCTAGTGGCCGTTGGCATGGAGATACGCAGTATTTT; j_call: TRBJ2-3; v_call: TRBV12-5; clone_size: NA; d_call: NA
cdr3_aa: CASSQRNRGQDSPLHF; cdr3_nt: TGCGCCAGCAGTCAACGAAACAGGGGGCAGGATTCACCCCTCCACTTT; j_call: TRBJ1-6; v_call: TRBV23-1; clone_size: NA; d_call: TRBD1
cdr3_aa: CASNPLDYEQYF; cdr3_nt: TGTGCCAGCAATCCCCTAGACTACGAGCAGTACTTC; j_call: TRBJ2-7; v_call: TRBV2; clone_size: NA; d_call: NA
cdr3_aa: CASSLGLAGLPGEQFF; cdr3_nt: TGTGCCAGCAGCTTAGGGCTAGCGGGCCTTCCGGGTGAGCAGTTCTTC; j_call: TRBJ2-1; v_call: TRBV7-3; clone_size: NA; d_call: TRBD2
cdr3_aa: CASSLFSGGEGEQFF; cdr3_nt: TGTGCCAGCAGCTTATTTTCAGGGGGCGAGGGTGAGCAGTTCTTC; j_call: TRBJ2-1; v_call: TRBV7-8; clone_size: NA; d_call: TRBD1
cdr3_aa: CASSSRDPKRGSFF; cdr3_nt: TGTGCCAGCAGTTCCCGGGACCCCAAAAGGGGGAGTTTCTTT; j_call: TRBJ1-1; v_call: TRBV2; clone_size: NA; d_call: NA
cdr3_aa: CAISAVSYTGELFF; cdr3_nt: TGTGCCATCAGTGCAGTGTCTTACACCGGGGAGCTGTTTTTT; j_call: TRBJ2-2; v_call: TRBV10-3; clone_size: NA; d_call: NA
cdr3_aa: CSVDQDRGYNEQFF; cdr3_nt: TGCAGCGTTGACCAGGACAGGGGCTACAATGAGCAGTTCTTC; j_call: TRBJ2-1; v_call: TRBV29-1; clone_size: NA; d_call: TRBD1
cdr3_aa: CASSYAGSYEQYF; cdr3_nt: TGTGCCAGCAGTTATGCGGGGTCCTACGAGCAGTACTTC; j_call: TRBJ2-7; v_call: TRBV6-6; clone_size: NA; d_call: NA
cdr3_aa: CASSQPRRQGGLNTEAFF; cdr3_nt: TGTGCCAGTAGTCAGCCCCGCCGTCAGGGGGGCTTGAACACTGAAGCTTTCTTT; j_call: TRBJ1-1; v_call: TRBV19; clone_size: NA; d_call: TRBD1
cdr3_aa: CASSPSLAGGSSSYNEQFF; cdr3_nt: TGTGCCAGCTCACCATCGCTAGCGGGAGGTTCCAGCTCCTACAATGAGCAGTTCTTC; j_call: TRBJ2-1; v_call: TRBV18; clone_size: NA; d_call: TRBD2
cdr3_aa: CASSLIVAGGVPETQYF; cdr3_nt: TGTGCCAGCAGCTTAATAGTAGCGGGGGGAGTTCCCGAGACCCAGTACTTC; j_call: TRBJ2-5; v_call: TRBV7-8; clone_size: NA; d_call: TRBD2
cdr3_aa: CASRQGTRSSTDTQYF; cdr3_nt: TGCGCCAGCAGGCAAGGGACTAGAAGTAGCACAGATACGCAGTATTTT; j_call: TRBJ2-3; v_call: TRBV5-1; clone_size: NA; d_call: TRBD2
cdr3_aa: CASSLDRNTEAFF; cdr3_nt: TGTGCCAGCAGCTTAGATAGGAACACTGAAGCTTTCTTT; j_call: TRBJ1-1; v_call: TRBV7-2; clone_size: NA; d_call: NA
cdr3_aa: CSVRNSYEQYF; cdr3_nt: TGCAGCGTGCGGAATTCTTACGAGCAGTACTTC; j_call: TRBJ2-7; v_call: TRBV29-1; clone_size: NA; d_call: NA
cdr3_aa: CASSYTGDDGYTF; cdr3_nt: TGTGCCAGCAGCTATACAGGGGACGATGGCTACACCTTC; j_call: TRBJ1-2; v_call: TRBV5-5; clone_size: NA; d_call: TRBD1
cdr3_aa: CASSLQGRGNTEAFF; cdr3_nt: TGTGCCAGCAGTTTACAGGGAAGGGGGAACACTGAAGCTTTCTTT; j_call: TRBJ1-1; v_call: TRBV28; clone_size: few; d_call: NA
cdr3_aa: CATGQILTNTEAFF; cdr3_nt: TGTGCCACGGGACAGATCTTGACGAACACTGAAGCTTTCTTT; j_call: TRBJ1-1; v_call: TRBV2; clone_size: NA; d_call: TRBD1
cdr3_aa: CASSQERAGQGYQPQHF; cdr3_nt: TGCGCCAGCAGCCAAGAAAGAGCGGGACAGGGATATCAGCCCCAGCATTTT; j_call: TRBJ1-5; v_call: TRBV4-1; clone_size: NA; d_call: TRBD1
cdr3_aa: CSASAMQGGQDEKLFF; cdr3_nt: TGCAGTGCTAGTGCTATGCAGGGGGGCCAGGATGAAAAACTGTTTTTT; j_call: TRBJ1-4; v_call: TRBV20-1; clone_size: NA; d_call: TRBD1
cdr3_aa: CALASGRALGEQFF; cdr3_nt: TGTGCCTTAGCTAGCGGGAGGGCCCTCGGTGAGCAGTTCTTC; j_call: TRBJ2-1; v_call: TRBV30; clone_size: NA; d_call: TRBD2
cdr3_aa: CASSQVHIGTSGYNEQFF; cdr3_nt: TGCGCCAGCAGCCAAGTACATATCGGGACTAGCGGGTACAATGAGCAGTTCTTC; j_call: TRBJ2-1; v_call: TRBV4-1; clone_size: NA; d_call: TRBD2
cdr3_aa: CASSLELGIYEQYF; cdr3_nt: TGTGCCAGCAGCTTAGAACTAGGGATCTACGAGCAGTACTTC; j_call: TRBJ2-7; v_call: TRBV7-2; clone_size: NA; d_call: NA
cdr3_aa: CAISTGRYGYTF; cdr3_nt: TGTGCCATTTCGACAGGGAGGTATGGCTACACCTTC; j_call: TRBJ1-2; v_call: TRBV10-3; clone_size: NA; d_call: TRBD1
cdr3_aa: CASSFLLENIQYF; cdr3_nt: TGTGCCAGCAGTTTTCTCCTTGAAAACATTCAGTACTTC; j_call: TRBJ2-4; v_call: TRBV6-5; clone_size: NA; d_call: NA
cdr3_aa: CASRRTGPNTEAFF; cdr3_nt: TGTGCCAGCCGCCGGACAGGACCGAACACTGAAGCTTTCTTT; j_call: TRBJ1-1; v_call: TRBV19; clone_size: NA; d_call: TRBD1
cdr3_aa: CAWSLLAGDVETQYF; cdr3_nt: TGTGCCTGGAGTTTACTAGCGGGGGACGTGGAGACCCAGTACTTC; j_call: TRBJ2-5; v_call: TRBV30; clone_size: NA; d_call: TRBD2
cdr3_aa: CASSSRRENTGELFF; cdr3_nt: TGTGCCAGCAGCAGCCGGAGAGAGAACACCGGGGAGCTGTTTTTT; j_call: TRBJ2-2; v_call: TRBV11-3; clone_size: NA; d_call: NA
cdr3_aa: CAWRHRGLPYEQYF; cdr3_nt: TGTGCCTGGAGACACAGGGGGCTTCCCTACGAGCAGTACTTC; j_call: TRBJ2-7; v_call: TRBV30; clone_size: NA; d_call: TRBD1
cdr3_aa: CASHHRGGEETQYF; cdr3_nt: TGTGCCAGCCACCATAGGGGGGGCGAAGAGACCCAGTACTTC; j_call: TRBJ2-5; v_call: TRBV18; clone_size: NA; d_call: NA
cdr3_aa: CASRITLGGQPQHF; cdr3_nt: TGTGCCAGCAGAATCACCCTGGGGGGTCAGCCCCAGCATTTT; j_call: TRBJ1-5; v_call: TRBV28; clone_size: NA; d_call: NA
cdr3_aa: CASSSALAGIVEQFF; cdr3_nt: TGTGCCAGCAGTTCCGCACTAGCGGGAATCGTTGAGCAGTTCTTC; j_call: TRBJ2-1; v_call: TRBV28; clone_size: NA; d_call: TRBD2
cdr3_aa: CASRSWTGATGELFF; cdr3_nt: TGTGCCAGCAGATCGTGGACAGGGGCGACCGGGGAGCTGTTTTTT; j_call: TRBJ2-2; v_call: TRBV7-9; clone_size: NA; d_call: TRBD1
cdr3_aa: CASSETVRRNTEAFF; cdr3_nt: TGTGCCAGCAGTGAGACAGTTAGGAGGAACACTGAAGCTTTCTTT; j_call: TRBJ1-1; v_call: TRBV6-1; clone_size: once; d_call: NA
cdr3_aa: CASSPPLAGLRDTQYF; cdr3_nt: TGTGCCAGCAGCCCTCCATTAGCGGGGCTTAGAGATACGCAGTATTTT; j_call: TRBJ2-3; v_call: TRBV3-1/TRBV3-2; clone_size: NA; d_call: TRBD2